This is a list of T cell receptor beta chains from one sample in a study of cytomegalovirus exposure and HLA in healthy donors. This table comes from immunoSEQ multiplex PCR, and its TCRdb copy is limited to in-frame clones, with some not included. The listing records 95,000 to 150,000 clones. The specimen sequenced was PBMCs. Receptors originate from a man in his forties in good health and CMV-seronegative. The CDR3 runs from the conserved cysteine through the conserved F or W. D genes are given only for firm matches.

D gene | J gene | V gene | CDR3 protein | CDR3 DNA
- | TRBJ2-7 | TRBV30 | CAWDPGVGEQYF | TGTGCCTGGGACCCAGGGGTGGGAGAGCAGTACTTC
- | TRBJ1-1 | TRBV18 | CASSPLSHSETEAFF | TGTGCCAGCTCACCACTCTCACATTCGGAGACTGAAGCTTTCTTT
- | TRBJ1-6 | TRBV7-9 | CASEAGGGNSPLHF | TGTGCCAGCGAGGCGGGGGGCGGGAATTCACCCCTCCACTTT
- | TRBJ1-2 | TRBV5-1 | CASSLGTGRYGYTF | TGCGCCAGCAGCTTGGGAACGGGGAGGTATGGCTACACCTTC
- | TRBJ1-1 | TRBV29-1 | CSVGLSQAFF | TGCAGCGTTGGATTGTCGCAGGCTTTCTTT
TRBD1 | TRBJ1-4 | TRBV27 | CASSRQGVSANEKLFF | TGTGCCAGCAGTCGGCAGGGGGTCTCGGCTAATGAAAAACTGTTTTTT
- | TRBJ1-3 | TRBV4-1 | CASSQVSGSGNTIYF | TGCGCCAGCAGCCAAGTATCAGGGTCTGGAAACACCATATATTTT
- | TRBJ2-7 | TRBV11-1 | CASSLVRRALEEQYF | TGTGCCAGCAGCTTAGTCCGGAGGGCCCTGGAGGAGCAGTACTTC
TRBD2 | TRBJ2-1 | TRBV6-5 | CASSYSAQRESNEQFF | TGTGCCAGCAGTTACTCCGCCCAGCGGGAGAGCAATGAGCAGTTCTTC
- | TRBJ2-2 | TRBV5-1 | CASSLGQTGELFF | TGCGCCAGCAGCTTGGGGCAGACCGGGGAGCTGTTTTTT
- | TRBJ2-7 | TRBV15 | CATKVDSASYEQYF | TGTGCCACCAAGGTGGACAGCGCATCCTACGAGCAGTACTTC
- | TRBJ2-2 | TRBV4-1 | CASSQVGRGWGTGELFF | TGCGCCAGCAGCCAAGTAGGGCGGGGTTGGGGAACCGGGGAGCTGTTTTTT
TRBD2 | TRBJ2-2 | TRBV5-1 | CASSLIIGGRTNTGELFF | TGCGCCAGCAGCTTGATTATTGGCGGGAGGACGAACACCGGGGAGCTGTTTTTT
- | TRBJ2-1 | TRBV5-8 | CASSLKRNEQFF | TGTGCCAGCAGCTTAAAGCGCAATGAGCAGTTCTTC
- | TRBJ2-3 | TRBV11-3 | CASSFRADTQYF | TGTGCCAGCAGCTTTCGTGCAGATACGCAGTATTTT
- | TRBJ2-7 | TRBV29-1 | CSVALGGGYEQYF | TGCAGCGTTGCCCTCGGTGGGGGGTACGAGCAGTACTTC
- | TRBJ2-7 | TRBV5-4 | CASSRYGLPTISYEQYF | TGTGCCAGCAGCAGATATGGACTCCCCACTATCTCCTACGAGCAGTACTTC
TRBD1 | TRBJ1-1 | TRBV6-5 | CASNYGQGVNTEAFF | TGTGCCAGCAACTACGGACAGGGGGTGAACACTGAAGCTTTCTTT
- | TRBJ1-5 | TRBV28 | CASSTTDFNQPQHF | TGTGCCAGCAGTACGACAGACTTCAATCAGCCCCAGCATTTT
- | TRBJ2-3 | TRBV5-1 | CASRFPGTDTQYF | TGCGCCAGCAGATTCCCCGGTACAGATACGCAGTATTTT
- | TRBJ2-6 | TRBV5-4 | CASSQAGSGANVLTF | TGTGCCAGCAGCCAGGCGGGGTCAGGGGCCAACGTCCTGACTTTC
- | TRBJ2-6 | TRBV30 | CAWARGLKAGANVLTF | TGTGCCTGGGCCAGGGGACTAAAGGCTGGGGCCAACGTCCTGACTTTC
- | TRBJ2-7 | TRBV6-5 | CASSYSGTGDWEQYF | TGTGCCAGCAGTTACTCGGGCACAGGGGACTGGGAGCAGTACTTC
- | TRBJ2-7 | TRBV15 | CATSDGGTTYEQYF | TGTGCCACCAGTGACGGAGGGACCACATACGAGCAGTACTTC
- | TRBJ1-1 | TRBV7-8 | CASSPPSPDIGNTEAFF | TGTGCCAGCAGCCCCCCGAGCCCCGATATTGGGAACACTGAAGCTTTCTTT
- | TRBJ2-5 | TRBV6-5 | CASSYSQGSATQYF | TGTGCCAGCAGTTACTCGCAGGGGTCGGCGACCCAGTACTTC
- | TRBJ1-2 | TRBV5-5 | CASSTEAKAGYGYTF | TGTGCCAGCAGCACCGAGGCCAAAGCCGGCTATGGCTACACCTTC
- | TRBJ2-7 | TRBV6-5 | CASSYFPGSYEQYF | TGTGCCAGCAGTTACTTCCCAGGCAGCTACGAGCAGTACTTC
TRBD1 | TRBJ1-1 | TRBV27 | CASSPNEGGRAFF | TGTGCCAGCAGTCCAAACGAAGGGGGCAGGGCTTTCTTT
TRBD1 | TRBJ2-7 | TRBV5-1 | CASTSGTGMIRQYF | TGCGCCAGCACCTCCGGGACAGGGATGATACGGCAGTACTTC
TRBD2 | TRBJ2-7 | TRBV13 | CASSTGSGSSYEQYF | TGTGCCAGCAGCACCGGTAGCGGGAGCTCCTACGAGCAGTACTTC
- | TRBJ2-3 | TRBV9 | CASSVGGSTDTQYF | TGTGCCAGCAGCGTCGGGGGTAGCACAGATACGCAGTATTTT
- | TRBJ1-1 | TRBV2 | CAGGEVAEAFF | TGTGCCGGAGGAGAAGTGGCTGAAGCTTTCTTT
- | TRBJ2-3 | TRBV5-1 | CASTYRSPADTQYF | TGCGCCAGCACCTACCGGAGCCCGGCAGATACGCAGTATTTT
- | TRBJ2-7 | TRBV7-8 | CASSFLWQDSPSYEQYF | TGTGCCAGCAGCTTTTTATGGCAGGATTCCCCTTCCTACGAGCAGTACTTC
- | TRBJ2-6 | TRBV5-6 | CASSLRQTGANVLTF | TGTGCCAGCAGCCTTCGACAGACTGGGGCCAACGTCCTGACTTTC
TRBD2 | TRBJ2-3 | TRBV5-8 | CASSLSRGGTSGTDTQYF | TGTGCCAGCAGCTTGAGTAGGGGCGGGACTAGCGGTACAGATACGCAGTATTTT
- | TRBJ1-2 | TRBV4-1 | CASSQVRLGGYTF | TGCGCCAGCAGCCAAGTTCGCCTCGGGGGCTACACCTTC
- | TRBJ2-3 | TRBV5-4 | CASSIGGQGVADTQYF | TGTGCCAGCAGTATCGGGGGGCAGGGCGTCGCAGATACGCAGTATTTT
- | TRBJ2-1 | TRBV5-3 | CARSWAGPRLNEQFF | TGTGCCAGAAGCTGGGCGGGGCCGAGATTGAATGAGCAGTTCTTC
- | TRBJ1-5 | TRBV6-4 | CASRRPLNSNQPQHF | TGTGCCAGCAGGAGGCCGCTTAATAGCAATCAGCCCCAGCATTTT
TRBD2 | TRBJ2-7 | TRBV10-3 | CAIRAGTSGIYEQYF | TGTGCCATCAGAGCCGGGACTAGCGGGATTTACGAGCAGTACTTC
- | TRBJ1-5 | TRBV7-2 | CASSLDRGSGNQPQHF | TGTGCCAGCAGCTTAGATCGGGGGTCGGGCAATCAGCCCCAGCATTTT
- | TRBJ2-2 | TRBV18 | CASSPLQDPNTGELFF | TGTGCCAGCTCACCCCTACAGGACCCGAACACCGGGGAGCTGTTTTTT
- | TRBJ2-2 | TRBV7-3 | CASSLWVAGARIGELFF | TGTGCCAGCAGCTTATGGGTTGCGGGGGCGCGAATCGGGGAGCTGTTTTTT